The clone carrying this T cell receptor (beta chain) was seen ten or more times. The data originate from a study of T cells in Graves' hyperthyroidism and ophthalmopathy. Amplified TCR beta CDR3 regions came from RNA transcripts. The TCR CDR3 first-round RT-PCR relied on the HTBI primer set. TCRdb passed the multiplex PCR reads through MiXCR, listing each CDR3 protein once. Of under 650,000 distinct CDR3 sequences detected, about 17% appear once; the ten largest clones hold less than 4.5%. When ophthalmopathy did not progress within 18 months, Graves' hyperthyroidism was considered stable. From germline, CDR1 is MNHEY and CDR2 SMNVEV (reference sequence). The CDR3 has 13 residues. Trimming shortened V by 3 bases and J by 5 bases, and 11 bases separated the two germline ends.

This chain links TRBV27 with TRBJ2-7; D not resolved. The sequencing sample was made of blood. This receptor was identified in a woman aged 30 to 39 with Graves' hyperthyroidism. The CDR3 protein is CASSLNPYDEQYF. CDR3 bases: TGTGCCAGCAGTTTGAATCCCTACGACGAGCAGTACTTC.